This T cell receptor beta chain was recovered during a study of PD-L1 blockade in urothelial cancer. Regarding this clone: Its antigen remains unknown.

Study findings and constraints: At 3 weeks on treatment, tumor-associated clones expanded more with durable benefit.

Clones were sequenced by immunoSEQ multiplex PCR, and TCRdb holds only the in-frame ones, with some missing. The sample has 120,000 or so clones; approximately 85% are singletons. Documented time point: peripheral blood 6 weeks after treatment start. Urothelial carcinoma affected the patients, and it was locally advanced or metastatic. Per patient, between 1 and 8 samples were collected at pretreatment and on-treatment time points. The germline V and J ends were trimmed by 5 bases and 6 bases, with 10 bases remaining between them. This CDR3 has 12 residues. Per the germline V gene, CDR1 is GTSNPN and CDR2 is SVGIG (reference sequence).

The rearrangement joins TRBV30 to TRBJ2-2; D is perhaps TRBD1 (5 bases). This TCR derives from a man aged 50-60 years with urothelial cancer. The material sequenced was PBMCs, taken around atezolizumab (anti-PD-L1) treatment. The CDR3 DNA follows: TGTGCCTGGGGCAGGGAATCCGGGGAGCTGTTTTTT. Translated, it gives CAWGRESGELFF.